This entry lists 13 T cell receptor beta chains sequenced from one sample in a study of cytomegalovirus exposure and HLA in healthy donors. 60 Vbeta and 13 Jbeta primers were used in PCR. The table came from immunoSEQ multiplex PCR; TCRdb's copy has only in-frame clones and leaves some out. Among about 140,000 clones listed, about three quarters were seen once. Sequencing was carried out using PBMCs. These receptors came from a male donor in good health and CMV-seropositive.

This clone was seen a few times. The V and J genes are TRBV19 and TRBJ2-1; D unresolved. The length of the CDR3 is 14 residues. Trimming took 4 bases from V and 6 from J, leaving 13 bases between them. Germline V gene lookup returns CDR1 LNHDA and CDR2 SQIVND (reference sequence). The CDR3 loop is CASSTLVGSNEQFF. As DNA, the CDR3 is TGTGCCAGTAGTACCCTAGTTGGCTCCAATGAGCAGTTCTTC.

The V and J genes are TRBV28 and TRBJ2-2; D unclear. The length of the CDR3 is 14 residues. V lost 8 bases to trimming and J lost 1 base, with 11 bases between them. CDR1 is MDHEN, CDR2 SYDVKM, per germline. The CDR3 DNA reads TGTGCCAGCTCGAACAGAGAGAACACCGGGGAGCTGTTTTTT. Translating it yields CASSNRENTGELFF.

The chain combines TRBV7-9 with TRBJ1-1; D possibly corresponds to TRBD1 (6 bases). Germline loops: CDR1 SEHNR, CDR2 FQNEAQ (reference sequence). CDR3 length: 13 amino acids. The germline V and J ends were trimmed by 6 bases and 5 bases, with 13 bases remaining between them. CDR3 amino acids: CASRGGGGTEAFF. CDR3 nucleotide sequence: TGTGCCAGCAGAGGGGGGGGCGGAACTGAAGCTTTCTTT.

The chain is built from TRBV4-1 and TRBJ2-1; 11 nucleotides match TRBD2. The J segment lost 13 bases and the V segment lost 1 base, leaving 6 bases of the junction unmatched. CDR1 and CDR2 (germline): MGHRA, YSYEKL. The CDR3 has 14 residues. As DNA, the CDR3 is TGCGCCAGCAGCCAAGGGGGACTAGCGGAAACACAGTTCTTC. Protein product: CASSQGGLAETQFF.

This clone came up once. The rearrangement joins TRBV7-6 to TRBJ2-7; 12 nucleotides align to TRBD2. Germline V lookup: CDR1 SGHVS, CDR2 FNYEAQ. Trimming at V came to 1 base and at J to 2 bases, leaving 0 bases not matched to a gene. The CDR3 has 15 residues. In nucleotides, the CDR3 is TGTGCCAGCAGCTTAGGGACTAGCGGGACCTACGAGCAGTACTTC. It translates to CASSLGTSGTYEQYF.

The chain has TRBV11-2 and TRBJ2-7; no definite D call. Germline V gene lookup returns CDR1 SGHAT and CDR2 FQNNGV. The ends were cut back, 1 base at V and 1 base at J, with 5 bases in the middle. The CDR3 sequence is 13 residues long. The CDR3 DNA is TGTGCCAGCAGCTTAGGCGGTTCCTACGAGCAGTACTTC. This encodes CASSLGGSYEQYF.

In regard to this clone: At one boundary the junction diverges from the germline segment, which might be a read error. Here the CDR3 DNA reads TGCGCCAGCAGCTTGGGGGGTCAGGAGGACTTC. Its protein product is CASSLGGQEDF. The chain combines TRBV5-1 with TRBJ2-7, with D perhaps matching TRBD2 (5 bases). The CDR3 contains 11 residues. Germline CDR1 and CDR2: SGHRS and YFSETQ.

Written as DNA, the CDR3 is TGCGCCAGCAGCCAAAGCCCCTCCAATCAGCCCCAGCATTTT. Its translation: CASSQSPSNQPQHF. The V gene is TRBV4-3, the J gene TRBJ1-5; D is uncertain. Trimming removed 2 bases at V and 3 bases at J, with 8 bases between. There are 14 residues in the CDR3. Germline values: CDR1 LGHNA, CDR2 YSLEER.

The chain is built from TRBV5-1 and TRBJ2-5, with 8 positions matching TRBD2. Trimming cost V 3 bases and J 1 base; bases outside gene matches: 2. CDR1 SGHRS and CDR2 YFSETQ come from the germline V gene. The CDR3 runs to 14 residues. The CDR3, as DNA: TGCGCCAGCAGCTGGAGCGGGGGCCAAGAGACCCAGTACTTC. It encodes CASSWSGGQETQYF.

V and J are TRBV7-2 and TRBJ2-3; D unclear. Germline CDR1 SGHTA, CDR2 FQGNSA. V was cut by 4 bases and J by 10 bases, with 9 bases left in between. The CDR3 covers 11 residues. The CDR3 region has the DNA TGTGCCAGCAGCTCCGTCCAGGCGCAGTATTTT. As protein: CASSSVQAQYF.

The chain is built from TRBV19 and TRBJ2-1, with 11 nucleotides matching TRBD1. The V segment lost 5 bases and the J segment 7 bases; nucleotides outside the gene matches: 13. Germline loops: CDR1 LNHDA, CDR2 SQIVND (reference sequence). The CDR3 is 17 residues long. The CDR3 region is CASSPHLGQGAWNEQFF. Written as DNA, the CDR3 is TGTGCCAGTAGTCCCCACCTAGGACAGGGGGCGTGGAATGAGCAGTTCTTC.

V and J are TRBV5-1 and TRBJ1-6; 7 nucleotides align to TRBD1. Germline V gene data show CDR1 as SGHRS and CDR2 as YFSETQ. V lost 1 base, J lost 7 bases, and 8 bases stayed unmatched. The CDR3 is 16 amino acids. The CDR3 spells CASSLNRGQQNSPLHF. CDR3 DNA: TGCGCCAGCAGCTTGAATCGGGGACAGCAGAATTCACCCCTCCACTTT. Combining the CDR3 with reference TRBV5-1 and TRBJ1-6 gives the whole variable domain KAGVTQTPRYLIKTRGQQVTLSCSPISGHRSVSWYQQTPGQGLQFLFEYFSETQRNKGNFPGRFSGRQFSNSRSEMNVSTLELGDSALYLCASSLNRGQQNSPLHFGNGTRLTVT.

In nucleotides, the CDR3 is TGTGCCAGTGCCATCGGGACAGGGTCCTCCACTGAAGCTTTCTTT. This codes for CASAIGTGSSTEAFF. V usage is TRBV9 and J usage is TRBJ1-1, with 9 bases identical to TRBD1. Germline values: CDR1 SGDLS, CDR2 YYNGEE. This CDR3 has 15 residues. Unmatched junction bases numbered 12, after V lost 8 bases and J lost 4 bases.